Presented here are 12 T cell receptor beta chains from one specimen sequenced in a study of regulatory and conventional T cells in RAG deficiency. Produced via immunoSEQ multiplex PCR; TCRdb's table is partial and in-frame only. The table has 30,000 to 35,000 clones, 70% to 80% seen once. Conventional CD4+ T cells were sorted from blood as CD25-low CD127-high cells. This same sample was also part of a study on regulatory T cells. Turning to that study: The PCR used 52 TRBV and 13 TRBJ primers.

The sequenced sample was CD4+ effector T cells sorted from blood. These receptors were obtained from a human donor in good health.

The chain combines TRBV28 with TRBJ2-7, with 7 bases lining up with TRBD1. Germline CDR1 and CDR2: MDHEN and SYDVKM. Trimming cost V 8 bases and J 3 bases; bases outside gene matches: 16. The CDR3 is 16 residues long. The CDR3 spells CASGRVDRVKFYEQYF. CDR3 DNA: TGTGCCAGCGGCCGGGTCGACAGGGTGAAGTTCTACGAGCAGTACTTC.

The chain uses TRBV10-1 and TRBJ1-1, with D uncertain. Germline loops: CDR1 WNHNN, CDR2 SYGVQD (reference sequence). The CDR3 is 15 residues long. V was cut by 0 bases and J by 6 bases, with 14 bases left in between. CDR3 sequence (DNA): TGCGCCAGCAGTGAGTCGCCAGGCCACCGCGCTGAAGCTTTCTTT. This gives the protein CASSESPGHRAEAFF.

The CDR3 spells CASSLRETDTQYF. The CDR3 nucleotides read TGTGCCAGCAGTTTAAGGGAGACAGATACGCAGTATTTT. J is TRBJ2-3 and V is TRBV27; D possibly corresponds to TRBD2 (5 bases). Trimming removed 2 bases at V and 3 bases at J, with 6 bases between. Germline V gene lookup returns CDR1 MNHEY and CDR2 SMNVEV (reference sequence). CDR3 size: 13 residues.

This chain uses TRBV27 with TRBJ1-1; tentatively, D is TRBD1 (6 bases). Trimming stripped 3 bases from V and 0 bases from J, with 11 bases between. CDR1 and CDR2 from the germline V gene are MNHEY and SMNVEV (reference sequence). This CDR3 has 15 residues. CDR3 in amino acids: CASSFTGTMNTEAFF. The CDR3 DNA follows: TGTGCCAGCAGTTTCACAGGGACGATGAACACTGAAGCTTTCTTT.

The V call is TRBV5-1, the J call TRBJ1-4; weak D call: TRBD1 (5 bases). V was pared by 4 bases and J by 1 base, with 11 bases between. This CDR3 is 15 amino acids long. Germline V gives CDR1 SGHRS, CDR2 YFSETQ. CDR3 sequence: CASSLRQGTNEKLFF. The CDR3 DNA sequence: TGCGCCAGCAGCCTCCGTCAGGGAACTAATGAAAAACTGTTTTTT.

The chain is built from TRBV7-2 and TRBJ1-4; 7 nucleotides line up with TRBD1. CDR1 SGHTA and CDR2 FQGNSA come from the germline V gene. Germline trimming cut 2 bases from V and 4 bases from J; bases unmatched to any gene: 4. This CDR3 contains 15 residues. CDR3 residues: CASSLRQGGNEKLFF. The CDR3 coding sequence is TGTGCCAGCAGCTTAAGACAGGGAGGTAATGAAAAACTGTTTTTT.

The V gene is TRBV19, the J gene TRBJ1-2; a possible D gene is TRBD1 (6 bases). CDR3 length equals 13 residues. Germline V gene sequence: CDR1 LNHDA, CDR2 SQIVND (reference sequence). The V end lost 7 bases, the J end lost 2 bases, and 11 bases lay between the germline ends. CDR3 DNA sequence: TGTGCCAGTAACCCTGGACAGAACTATGGCTACACCTTC. Translating it yields CASNPGQNYGYTF.

The rearrangement joins TRBV2 to TRBJ1-5; D not resolved. The V and J ends lost 6 bases and 8 bases respectively, with 11 bases between them. The germline V gene has CDR1 SNHLY and CDR2 FYNNEI. The CDR3 has 12 residues. The CDR3 coding sequence is TGTGCCAGCAGCCCCAGCGGGGAGCCCCAGCATTTT. Translated: CASSPSGEPQHF.

This sequence joins TRBV5-4 and TRBJ1-1; D is perhaps TRBD1 (5 bases). This CDR3 has 14 residues. Trimming removed 0 bases from V and 6 bases from J, with 12 bases in between. Per the germline V gene, CDR1 is SGHNT and CDR2 is YYREEE (reference sequence). CDR3 DNA sequence: TGTGCCAGCAGCTTGGTTTCGAGGGACGCTGAAGCTTTCTTT. Protein product: CASSLVSRDAEAFF.

This chain uses TRBV6-6 with TRBJ1-2; D is ambiguous. Trimming shortened V by 0 bases and J by 0 bases, and 5 bases separated the two germline ends. Germline CDR1 reads MNHNY; CDR2 reads SVGAGI (reference sequence). The CDR3 sequence is 14 residues long. In DNA, the CDR3 is TGTGCCAGCAGTTACTCCTCGACTAACTATGGCTACACCTTC. Its translation is CASSYSSTNYGYTF.

The chain couples TRBV5-1 to TRBJ2-6; no definite D call. Per germline, CDR1 SGHRS and CDR2 YFSETQ. Trimming stripped 2 bases from V and 2 bases from J, with 11 bases between. The CDR3 loop spans 16 amino acids. The CDR3 loop is CASSLRRPAGANVLTF. CDR3 sequence (DNA): TGCGCCAGCAGCTTAAGACGGCCTGCTGGGGCCAACGTCCTGACTTTC.

The chain employs TRBV5-1 and TRBJ1-2; weak D call: TRBD1 (6 bases). V was clipped by 0 bases and J by 1 base, with 10 bases between them. The germline CDR1 and CDR2 sequences are SGHRS and YFSETQ. The CDR3 spans 15 residues. The chain's CDR3 is CASSLVGQHNYGYTF. The CDR3 nucleotides are TGCGCCAGCAGCTTGGTGGGACAACATAACTATGGCTACACCTTC.